This TCR beta chain was sequenced for a study of blood T cell repertoires in COVID-19. The CDR3 covers 16 residues. V dropped 4 bases and J dropped 0 bases, with 13 bases sitting between them. Per germline, CDR1 SGHNT and CDR2 YYREEE (reference sequence). TCRdb's table, derived via immunoSEQ multiplex PCR, lists solely in-frame clones and lacks some. The repertoire holds over 130,000 clones, with roughly 90% as singletons. The V gene is TRBV5-4, the J gene TRBJ1-4, with D maybe TRBD1 (6 bases). Sequenced input: peripheral blood. The TCR comes from a human donor with COVID-19, enrolled during active disease. The donor label of this sample is uncertain. The CDR3 DNA reads TGTGCCAGCAGCGGGGGCAAGGGCCCAACTAATGAAAAACTGTTTTTT. Residues: CASSGGKGPTNEKLFF. Looking up the rest from reference TRBV5-4 and TRBJ1-4 gives the full variable domain: ETGVTQSPTHLIKTRGQQVTLRCSSQSGHNTVSWYQQALGQGPQFIFQYYREEENGRGNFPPRFSGLQFPNYSSELNVNALELDDSALYLCASSGGKGPTNEKLFFGSGTQLSVL.